This entry features one T cell receptor (beta chain) sequence. What antigen it recognizes has not been identified. The sample holds no much larger clone one base away, and base qualities are not on file. Healthy HIV-negative adults with no recently reported acute infections or vaccinations were included as donors. Every donor was a Caucasian adult residing in Nashville, Tennessee, USA. CD4+ T cells were enriched by magnetic negative selection; naive cells were then positively selected on CD45RA, and the negative fraction formed the memory subset. After blood collection by leukapheresis, PBMCs were isolated using Ficoll-Histopaque density gradient centrifugation and then cryopreserved in the vapor phase of liquid nitrogen. Purity and quantity of every magnetically sorted T cell population were checked by analytical flow cytometry. Genomic DNA was isolated from every sorted fraction and measured by UV absorbance on a Nanodrop 2000c.

This entry is derived from a study of shared clonotypes between healthy human individuals (dated by TCRdb to 2019 to 2021). As for the study more broadly: The cohort included a few men and a couple of women between 18 and 49 years of age. The study deeply sequenced blood TCR repertoires of about 5 healthy adults to estimate repertoire size and the extent of clonotype sharing between individuals. For each donor, CD4 naive and CD4 memory were each given three plates, CD8 naive was given two plates, and CD8 memory was given one plate. Leukapheresis yielded between about 0.85 and 9 billion PBMCs per donor. Different laboratories and diverse techniques were used to prepare libraries and sequence TCR repertoires, to increase sequencing depth and limit assay-specific biases.

Overall study results and their limits: Naive subsets generally had larger estimated clonotype richness than memory subsets. Pairwise subsampling indicated that sequencing depth was expected to affect the degree of clonotype sharing among donors. Compared with non-shared clonotypes, the clonotypes found in all four sorted-subset donors had higher generation probabilities. Because the study included a small number of donors, the genetic and exposure-history diversity represented was limited. Rarefaction of sorted-subset datasets indicated incomplete sequencing despite the large sequencing depth. Across a few donors, 5% to 6% of naive CD4, approximately 3.5% of naive CD8, roughly 2.3% of memory CD4, and 0.4% of memory CD8 clonotypes were shared. Only blood was sampled, and tissue TCR repertoires likely differ from those in blood.

The CDR3 sequence holds 11 residues, the cysteine and phenylalanine included. Only the CDR3 part of the read is kept: 33 bases, read in frame from the first base. CDR1 SGHRS and CDR2 YFSETQ were looked up in the germline V gene. V drops 6 bases and J drops 9 bases, leaving 10 bases in between. Using the deep immunoSEQ assay, TCR CDR3 regions were amplified from genomic DNA by multiplex PCR. For each cell subset, the extracted genomic DNA was distributed evenly across all wells of several immunoSEQ 96-well plates, and each plate served as one replicate. For sorted subsets, approximately 200 ng of genomic DNA, equivalent to 25,000 to 35,000 T cell genomes, went into each replicate PCR. Purified libraries were quantified with a Qubit 3.0 fluorometer, sized on a Bioanalyzer 2100, and re-quantified with the KAPA Library Quantification kit. A separate single-read 150-cycle Illumina NextSeq 550 flow cell was used to sequence each immunoSEQ 96-well plate. On the authors' methods: Because the immunoSEQ output held only junctional sequences and lacked quality scores, the filtering could not match the filtering applied to full-length reads. Sequences were annotated with PyIR, a Python wrapper for IgBLAST v1.9, using IMGT germline references to assign V/J genes and CDR3. Reads were removed for weak V/J assignments (E-value above 1e-6), missing CDR3, stop codons, out-of-frame junctions, or ambiguous translated residues. V3J clonotypes were defined as sequences sharing an identical inferred V gene, J gene, and CDR3 amino acid sequence. Percentage overlap between repertoires was computed as shared unique clonotypes divided by the size of the smaller repertoire. Three approaches were used to assess repertoire richness: RTK rarefaction, the Chao1 estimator, and Recon v2.1 estimates of unobserved clonotypes. OLGA was used to compute generation probabilities for all TCRbeta clonotypes that the gDNA method yielded from four donors. Sourced from immuneACCESS, this table was stored by TCRdb with only in-frame sequences that have V and J called. A share of the clones is absent; for the studies checked, an unresolved V gene accounts for under half, and the remainder has no known explanation. The V and J calls and clone size are taken from that table; D and trimming were inferred from the DNA. In this sample the table shows hundreds of thousands of clones, approximately 79% of which occur a single time. Around 1.6% of the sample goes to the ten largest clones.

The sequence links TRBV5-1 to TRBJ2-1; the best D guess is TRBD1, with 6 bases matching. Specimen: memory CD4+ T cells sorted from blood. The cell subset or site label corresponds to: CD45RA-negative fraction. The sequence came from a woman in her thirties in good health. For the CDR3, the sequence is CASTDRIEQFF. The DNA sequence is TGCGCCAGCACCGACAGGATTGAGCAGTTCTTC.